Described below is a single T cell receptor (beta chain) sequence and its context. The antigen is undetermined. This CDR3 is 13 amino acids long. Germline CDR1 and CDR2: SEHNR and FQNEAQ (reference sequence). Between the trimmed V and J ends, which lost 7 bases and 1 base, there was a span of 11 bases. These data originate in a study of cytomegalovirus exposure and HLA in healthy donors. Overall study results and limits: Most likely, a cluster of highly shared sequence variants arose as a sequencing artifact.

PCR used 60 Vbeta primers and 13 Jbeta primers. Sequencing used immunoSEQ multiplex PCR; TCRdb keeps in-frame clones, though not all of them. The table lists 130,000 or so clones, approximately 72% of them singletons. The sequenced sample consisted of PBMCs. The TCR originated in a man between 18 and 35 years old in good health and CMV-seronegative. The gene calls are TRBV7-9 and TRBJ2-7, with D possibly being TRBD2 (5 bases). The CDR3, as DNA: TGTGCCAGCACCGAATGGACTTCCTACGAGCAGTACTTC. This codes for CASTEWTSYEQYF.